These 25 T cell receptor beta chains originate from one sample sequenced in a study of blood T cell repertoires in COVID-19. Repertoires were generated with immunoSEQ multiplex PCR, while TCRdb's copy carries only in-frame clones and drops some. Of 150,000 to 200,000 clones in the sample, around nine tenths were seen once. Sequenced material: peripheral blood. Receptors were obtained from a man in his 70s with active or convalescent COVID-19.

V and J are TRBV27 and TRBJ2-7, with 12 bases aligning to TRBD2. Looked up from germline, CDR1 is MNHEY and CDR2 is SMNVEV (reference sequence). Trimming cost V 9 bases and J 2 bases; bases outside gene matches: 5. This CDR3 is built from 14 residues. CDR3 region: CASRTSGDPYEQYF. The CDR3 DNA follows: TGTGCCAGTCGGACTAGCGGGGATCCCTACGAGCAGTACTTC.

The chain joins TRBV9 to TRBJ1-4; TRBD1 aligns across 8 bases. The CDR3 is 16 amino acids. The germline V gene encodes CDR1 SGDLS and CDR2 YYNGEE. After removal of 3 bases from V and 1 base from J, the junction contained 5 bases not matched to a gene. CDR3 in amino acids: CASSERGQGTNEKLFF. The CDR3 nucleotides are TGTGCCAGCAGCGAGAGAGGACAGGGAACTAATGAAAAACTGTTTTTT.

The chain is built from TRBV4-1 and TRBJ2-7, with 8 bases matching TRBD1. The CDR3 consists of 15 residues. V lost 1 base and J lost 6; bases outside the gene matches: 8. Germline lookup yields CDR1 MGHRA and CDR2 YSYEKL. CDR3: CASSQAPGQAIEQYF. CDR3 sequence (DNA): TGCGCCAGCAGCCAAGCCCCGGGACAGGCAATCGAGCAGTACTTC.

The CDR3 bases are TGTGCCAGCAGTTACCCCCGGGGCGGGGAGCTGTTTTTT. This translates into CASSYPRGGELFF. The chain recombines TRBV6-5 with TRBJ2-2; weak D call: TRBD2 (5 bases). The germline V gene has CDR1 MNHEY and CDR2 SVGAGI. The CDR3 runs to 13 residues. V lost 2 bases to trimming and J lost 7 bases, with 8 bases between them.

This chain joins TRBV5-8 and TRBJ2-5; D is possibly TRBD2 (5 bases). From germline, CDR1 is SGHTS and CDR2 YDEGEE. The CDR3 is 17 residues long. Trimming left V 4 bases short and J 0 bases short, with 19 bases between. The CDR3 DNA is TGTGCCAGCAGCGGCATAGGGAGACGACGCCACCAAGAGACCCAGTACTTC. Translating it yields CASSGIGRRRHQETQYF.

The chain recombines TRBV29-1 with TRBJ2-1; 7 bases are shared with TRBD1. Germline CDR1 reads SQVTM; CDR2 reads ANQGSEA. CDR3 length equals 12 residues. The V and J ends lost 6 bases and 8 bases, in that order; junction bases with no gene match: 7. This chain's CDR3 is CSVRRGPDEQFF. CDR3 DNA: TGCAGCGTAAGAAGGGGGCCGGATGAGCAGTTCTTC.

This clone was counted once. The chain recombines TRBV28 with TRBJ2-3; D may be TRBD2 (6 bases). The length of the CDR3 is 14 residues. Deletions cut 3 bases from V and 5 bases from J, with 12 bases between. Germline V lookup: CDR1 MDHEN, CDR2 SYDVKM. In nucleotides, the CDR3 is TGTGCCAGCAGTTTCCCCGGGGGTGGAGATACGCAGTATTTT. This encodes CASSFPGGGDTQYF.

CDR3 loop: CASSLALKGSRGRETQYF. CDR3 DNA: TGCGCCAGCAGCTTGGCCCTAAAAGGGTCCAGAGGGAGAGAGACCCAGTACTTC. The J gene is TRBJ2-5, the V gene TRBV5-1, with D possibly TRBD2 on 5 matching bases. This CDR3 has 18 amino acids. CDR1 and CDR2 (germline): SGHRS, YFSETQ. With 0 bases removed from V and 4 bases from J, the gap between germline ends came to 22 bases.

The chain is built from TRBV2 and TRBJ2-4, with 7 bases lining up with TRBD2. V trimming: 6 bases; J trimming: 12 bases; junction bases outside the gene matches: 8. Germline-derived CDR1 and CDR2 are SNHLY and FYNNEI. This CDR3 is built from 12 residues. CDR3 sequence: CASSNTGEGQYF. The DNA for the CDR3 is TGTGCCAGCAGCAACACGGGGGAGGGTCAGTACTTC.

The gene calls are TRBV29-1 and TRBJ2-5; the match to TRBD1 covers 10 bases. Germline V CDR1 and CDR2: SQVTM, ANQGSEA. The CDR3 runs to 17 residues. V gave up 6 bases and J gave up 1 base; unmatched junction bases: 14. The CDR3 DNA is TGCAGCGTACACTTCCGCGACAGGGGGCTCATCCAAGAGACCCAGTACTTC. Translating it yields CSVHFRDRGLIQETQYF.

The chain has TRBV21-1 and TRBJ2-3; the table gives TRBD2 as D, unverified against the DNA. TRBV21-1 is a recognized pseudogene. This CDR3 is built from 22 residues. The CDR3 reads CASSKGGTGGFWREGSTDTQYF. In DNA, the CDR3 is TGTGCCAGCAGCAAAGGTGGGACAGGGGGTTTTTGGCGGGAGGGTAGCACAGATACGCAGTATTTT.

The CDR3 DNA is TGCAGTGCTAGTGGGGGAGTAGCGGGAATATCCTACGAGCAGTACTTC. This translates into CSASGGVAGISYEQYF. The chain has TRBV20-1 and TRBJ2-7; 8 bases fit TRBD2. The germline V gene has CDR1 DFQATT and CDR2 SNEGSKA (reference sequence). V trimming: 3 bases; J trimming: 1 base; junction bases outside the gene matches: 11. The CDR3 extends over 16 amino acids.

This chain links TRBV7-2 with TRBJ2-5; a weak D match, TRBD2 (5 bases). The CDR3 spans 16 residues. Trimming took 1 base from V and 1 from J, leaving 13 bases between them. Germline V CDR1 and CDR2: SGHTA, FQGNSA. DNA of the CDR3: TGTGCCAGCAGCTTAGATTCAGGCCGGGGCCAAGAGACCCAGTACTTC. This translates into CASSLDSGRGQETQYF.

V gene TRBV6-1 combines with J gene TRBJ1-2, with unresolved D. Germline CDR1 and CDR2: MNHNS and SASEGT. The CDR3 contains 16 residues. The V end was cut by 3 bases, the J end by 3 bases, with 17 bases between. The DNA of the CDR3 is TGTGCCAGCAGTGACGGAGACGGGAGAATATACTATGGCTACACCTTC. As protein: CASSDGDGRIYYGYTF.

The chain has TRBV9 and TRBJ1-3; 8 nucleotides line up with TRBD1. CDR1 SGDLS and CDR2 YYNGEE come from the germline V gene. J lost 8 bases, V lost 3 bases, and 4 bases had no gene match. CDR3 length: 13 residues. This CDR3 reads CASSGTGIDTIYF. CDR3 coding DNA: TGTGCCAGCAGCGGGACAGGGATTGACACCATATATTTT.

The chain joins TRBV6-1 to TRBJ1-4; D gene ambiguous. Deletions cut 3 bases from V and 3 bases from J, with 14 bases between. Germline CDR1 MNHNS, CDR2 SASEGT. The CDR3 has 16 residues. Written as DNA, the CDR3 is TGTGCCAGCAGTGACCGGACTCCTTCGGCTAATGAAAAACTGTTTTTT. Amino acid sequence: CASSDRTPSANEKLFF.

V and J are TRBV27 and TRBJ2-2; 10 bases align to TRBD1. The CDR3 consists of 15 residues. V shed 7 bases, J shed 5 bases, and the junction held 7 bases outside the gene matches. Germline CDR1 is MNHEY and CDR2 is SMNVEV (reference sequence). The CDR3 spells CASTLGTGVTGELFF. DNA for the CDR3: TGTGCCAGCACTCTTGGGACAGGGGTAACCGGGGAGCTGTTTTTT.

The rearrangement uses TRBV14 and TRBJ2-5, with D tentatively TRBD2 (5 bases). V lost 1 base and J 7 bases, leaving 13 bases between the germline ends. The CDR3 runs to 14 residues. Germline CDR1 SGHDN, CDR2 FVKESK. CDR3 residues: CASSQVGLRGTQYF. CDR3 coding DNA: TGTGCCAGCAGCCAAGTAGGTCTTCGGGGGACCCAGTACTTC. The full variable domain, completed using reference TRBV14 and TRBJ2-5, is EAGVTQFPSHSVIEKGQTVTLRCDPISGHDNLYWYRRVMGKEIKFLLHFVKESKQDESGMPNNRFLAERTGGTYSTLKVQPAELEDSGVYFCASSQVGLRGTQYFGPGTRLLVL.

Only a few counts were recorded for this clone. The chain couples TRBV6-2 or TRBV6-3 to TRBJ2-7, with D maybe TRBD1 (7 bases). Trimming left V 2 bases short and J 5 bases short, with 25 bases between. The germline CDR1 and CDR2 sequences are MNHEY and SVGEGT. This CDR3 spans 18 amino acids. CDR3 region: CASSYTGEVAVSYDEQYF. Written as DNA, the CDR3 is TGTGCCAGCAGTTACACAGGGGAAGTAGCGGTCTCCTACGACGAGCAGTACTTC.

The chain is built from TRBV11-2 and TRBJ1-1; 10 bases line up with TRBD1. The CDR3 spans 18 residues. CDR1 is SGHAT and CDR2 is FQNNGV in the germline V gene. Germline trimming cut 1 base from V and 3 bases from J; bases unmatched to any gene: 11. CDR3: CASSLAFGQGGRDTEAFF. CDR3 nucleotide sequence: TGTGCCAGCAGCTTAGCCTTCGGACAGGGGGGTCGGGACACTGAAGCTTTCTTT.

V usage is TRBV29-1 and J usage is TRBJ1-4; tentatively, D is TRBD1 (6 bases). Trimming removed 7 bases from V and 8 bases from J, with 17 bases in between. This CDR3 contains 13 residues. Germline CDR1 SQVTM, CDR2 ANQGSEA. The CDR3 loop reads CSAQTGNGEKLFF. The CDR3 DNA reads TGCAGCGCCCAAACAGGGAATGGGGAAAAACTGTTTTTT.

The rearrangement links TRBV2 to TRBJ1-1; possible D gene TRBD1, 5 bases. The V gene's germline CDR1 is SNHLY and CDR2 FYNNEI. This CDR3 has 14 residues. Trimming shortened V by 3 bases and J by 4 bases, and 12 bases separated the two germline ends. The CDR3 spells CASSEIQGSTEAFF. DNA for the CDR3: TGTGCCAGCAGTGAGATCCAGGGAAGCACTGAAGCTTTCTTT.

V gene TRBV18 combines with J gene TRBJ1-6; 7 positions match TRBD1. With V trimmed by 4 bases and J by 5 bases, 11 bases remained unmatched. Looked up from germline, CDR1 is KGHSH and CDR2 is LQKENI. The length of the CDR3 is 17 residues. CDR3 coding DNA: TGTGCCAGCTCACAACCTTGGGGACAGATAAATAATTCACCCCTCCACTTT. Its protein is CASSQPWGQINNSPLHF.

V usage is TRBV5-6 and J usage is TRBJ2-2; 7 nucleotides line up with TRBD2. There are 15 residues in the CDR3. Germline trimming cut 4 bases from V and 4 bases from J; bases unmatched to any gene: 7. Per germline, CDR1 SGHDT and CDR2 YYEEEE. CDR3 loop: CASSPVGRATGELFF. In DNA form, the CDR3 reads TGTGCCAGCAGCCCCGTGGGGAGGGCCACCGGGGAGCTGTTTTTT.

The genes are TRBV11-2 and TRBJ2-7, with TRBD2 matching 14 bases. The CDR3 contains 18 residues. Losses at the gene ends were 1 base for V and 5 bases for J; bases not matched to a gene: 10. Germline V gene sequence: CDR1 SGHAT, CDR2 FQNNGV. CDR3 nucleotide sequence: TGTGCCAGCAGCTTAGGGACCGGGACTAGCGGGAGATACAACGAGCAGTACTTC. Translated, it gives CASSLGTGTSGRYNEQYF.